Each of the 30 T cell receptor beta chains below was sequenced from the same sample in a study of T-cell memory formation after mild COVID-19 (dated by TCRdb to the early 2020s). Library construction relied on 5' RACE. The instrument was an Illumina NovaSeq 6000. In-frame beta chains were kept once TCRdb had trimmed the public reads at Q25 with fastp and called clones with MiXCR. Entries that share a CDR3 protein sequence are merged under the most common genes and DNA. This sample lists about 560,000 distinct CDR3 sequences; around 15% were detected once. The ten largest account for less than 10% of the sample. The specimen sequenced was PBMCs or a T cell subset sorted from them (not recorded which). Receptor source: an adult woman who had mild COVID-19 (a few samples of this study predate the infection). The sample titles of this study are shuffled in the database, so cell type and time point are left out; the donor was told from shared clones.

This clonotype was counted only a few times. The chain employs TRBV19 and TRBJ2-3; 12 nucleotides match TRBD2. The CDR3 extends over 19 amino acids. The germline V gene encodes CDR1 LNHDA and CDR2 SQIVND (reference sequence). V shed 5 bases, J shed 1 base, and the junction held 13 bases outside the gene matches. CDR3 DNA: TGTGCCAGTAGTGCCCGACTAGCGGGAGCGCCTGCTCGCACAGATACGCAGTATTTT. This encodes CASSARLAGAPARTDTQYF.

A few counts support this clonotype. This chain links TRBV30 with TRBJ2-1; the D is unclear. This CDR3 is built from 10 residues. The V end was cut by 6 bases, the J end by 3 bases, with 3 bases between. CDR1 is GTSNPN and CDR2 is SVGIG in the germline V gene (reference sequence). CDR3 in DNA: TGTGCCTGTAGCTACAATGAGCAGTTCTTC. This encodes CACSYNEQFF.

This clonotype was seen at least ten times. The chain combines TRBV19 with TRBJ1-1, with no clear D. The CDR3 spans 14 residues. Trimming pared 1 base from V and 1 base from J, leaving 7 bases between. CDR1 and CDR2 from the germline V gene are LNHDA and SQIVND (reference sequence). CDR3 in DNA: TGTGCCAGTAGTATAGGTGTCGGGAACACTGAAGCTTTCTTT. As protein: CASSIGVGNTEAFF. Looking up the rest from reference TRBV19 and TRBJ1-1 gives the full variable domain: DGGITQSPKYLFRKEGQNVTLSCEQNLNHDAMYWYRQDPGQGLRLIYYSQIVNDFQKGDIAEGYSVSREKKESFPLTVTSAQKNPTAFYLCASSIGVGNTEAFFGQGTRLTVV.

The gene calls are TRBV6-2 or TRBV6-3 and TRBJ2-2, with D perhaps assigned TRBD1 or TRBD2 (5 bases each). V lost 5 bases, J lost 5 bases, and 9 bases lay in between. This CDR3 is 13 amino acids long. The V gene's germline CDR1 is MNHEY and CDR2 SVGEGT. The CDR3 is CASSGTRTGELFF. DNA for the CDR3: TGTGCCAGCAGTGGGACCAGAACCGGGGAGCTGTTTTTT.

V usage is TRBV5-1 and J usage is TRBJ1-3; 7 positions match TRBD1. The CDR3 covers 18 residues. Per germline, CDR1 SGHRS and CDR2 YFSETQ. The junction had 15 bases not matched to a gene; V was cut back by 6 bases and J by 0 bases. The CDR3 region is CASTRGGDRAASGNTIYF. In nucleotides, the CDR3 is TGCGCCAGCACCCGTGGGGGGGACAGAGCTGCCTCTGGAAACACCATATATTTT.

CDR3 amino acids: CASSEDSRQETQYF. The CDR3 nucleotides read TGTGCCAGCAGTGAGGACAGCCGACAAGAGACCCAGTACTTC. The chain employs TRBV6-1 and TRBJ2-5, with TRBD1 as a possible D gene (6 bases). The CDR3 totals 14 residues. CDR1 is MNHNS, CDR2 SASEGT, per germline. Trimming left V 3 bases short and J 2 bases short, with 10 bases between.

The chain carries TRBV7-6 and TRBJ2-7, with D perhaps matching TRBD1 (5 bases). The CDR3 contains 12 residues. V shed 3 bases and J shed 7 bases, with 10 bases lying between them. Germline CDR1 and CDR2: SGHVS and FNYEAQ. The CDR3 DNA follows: TGTGCCAGCAGCTTGGCTGACAGAGAGCAGTACTTC. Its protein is CASSLADREQYF.

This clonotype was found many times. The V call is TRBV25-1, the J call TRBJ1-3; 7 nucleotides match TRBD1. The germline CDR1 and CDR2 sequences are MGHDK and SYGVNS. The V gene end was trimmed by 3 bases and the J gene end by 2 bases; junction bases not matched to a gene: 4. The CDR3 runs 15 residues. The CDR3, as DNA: TGTGCCAGCAGTGACCCGACAGGGACTGGAAACACCATATATTTT. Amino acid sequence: CASSDPTGTGNTIYF.

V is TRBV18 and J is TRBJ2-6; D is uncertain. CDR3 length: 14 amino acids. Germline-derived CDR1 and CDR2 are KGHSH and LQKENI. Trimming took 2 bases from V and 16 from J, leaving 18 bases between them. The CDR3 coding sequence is TGTGCCAGCTCACCAGGGGTACGTGATAGCCCTCTGACTTTC. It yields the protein CASSPGVRDSPLTF. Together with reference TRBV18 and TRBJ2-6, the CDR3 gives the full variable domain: NAGVMQNPRHLVRRRGQEARLRCSPMKGHSHVYWYRQLPEEGLKFMVYLQKENIIDESGMPKERFSAEFPKEGPSILRIQQVVRGDSAAYFCASSPGVRDSPLTFGAGSRLTVL.

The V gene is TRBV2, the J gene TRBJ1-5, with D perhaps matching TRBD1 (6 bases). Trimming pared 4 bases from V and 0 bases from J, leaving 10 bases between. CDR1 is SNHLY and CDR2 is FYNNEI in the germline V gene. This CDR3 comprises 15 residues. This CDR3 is CASSAQGISNQPQHF. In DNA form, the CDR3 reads TGTGCCAGCAGTGCACAGGGAATTAGCAATCAGCCCCAGCATTTT.

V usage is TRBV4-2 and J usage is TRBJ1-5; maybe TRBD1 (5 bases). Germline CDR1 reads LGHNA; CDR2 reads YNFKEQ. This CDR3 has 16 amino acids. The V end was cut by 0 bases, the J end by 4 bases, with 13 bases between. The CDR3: CASSQDGGMANQPQHF. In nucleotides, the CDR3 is TGTGCCAGCAGCCAAGATGGGGGGATGGCGAATCAGCCCCAGCATTTT.

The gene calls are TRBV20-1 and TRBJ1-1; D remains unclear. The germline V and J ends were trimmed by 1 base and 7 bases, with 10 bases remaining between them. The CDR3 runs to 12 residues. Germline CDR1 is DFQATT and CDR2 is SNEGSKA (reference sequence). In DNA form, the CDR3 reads TGCAGTGCTAGAGTCATTGAGGGTGAAGCTTTCTTT. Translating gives CSARVIEGEAFF.

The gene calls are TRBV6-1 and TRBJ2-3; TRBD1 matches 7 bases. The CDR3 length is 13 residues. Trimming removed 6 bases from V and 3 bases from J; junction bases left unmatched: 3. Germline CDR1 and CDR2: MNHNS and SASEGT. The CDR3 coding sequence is TGTGCCAGCAGAAACAGGGGAACAGATACGCAGTATTTT. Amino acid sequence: CASRNRGTDTQYF.

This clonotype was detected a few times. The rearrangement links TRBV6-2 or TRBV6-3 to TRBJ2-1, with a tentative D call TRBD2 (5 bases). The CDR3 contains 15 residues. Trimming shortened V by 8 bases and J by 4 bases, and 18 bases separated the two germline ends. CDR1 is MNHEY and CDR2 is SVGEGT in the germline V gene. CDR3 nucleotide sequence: TGTGCCAGCGGCCGACCTAGCCCCGTTTACAATGAGCAGTTCTTC. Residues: CASGRPSPVYNEQFF.

The CDR3 region is CATSDGGQRPYEQYF. The CDR3 DNA sequence: TGTGCCACCAGTGATGGGGGACAGCGTCCCTACGAGCAGTACTTC. The chain has TRBV24-1 and TRBJ2-7; the match to TRBD1 covers 7 bases. The V gene end was trimmed by 3 bases and the J gene end by 2 bases; junction bases not matched to a gene: 6. Germline CDR1 and CDR2: KGHDR and SFDVKD. The CDR3 loop spans 15 amino acids.

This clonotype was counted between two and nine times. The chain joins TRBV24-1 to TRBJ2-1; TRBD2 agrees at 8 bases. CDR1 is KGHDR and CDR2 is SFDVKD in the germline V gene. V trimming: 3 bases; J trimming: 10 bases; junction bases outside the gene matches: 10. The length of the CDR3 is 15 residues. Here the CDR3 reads CATSDPTGTSNEQFF. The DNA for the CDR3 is TGTGCCACCAGTGATCCAACCGGGACTAGTAACGAGCAGTTCTTC.

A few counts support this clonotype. The CDR3 loop is CASSYEGTGELFF. The CDR3 bases are TGTGCCAGCAGTTACGAGGGCACCGGGGAGCTGTTTTTT. The chain links TRBV6-5 to TRBJ2-2; TRBD2 is a possible D gene (5 bases). V was clipped by 2 bases and J by 4 bases, with 5 bases between them. The CDR3 has 13 residues. Per germline, CDR1 MNHEY and CDR2 SVGAGI.

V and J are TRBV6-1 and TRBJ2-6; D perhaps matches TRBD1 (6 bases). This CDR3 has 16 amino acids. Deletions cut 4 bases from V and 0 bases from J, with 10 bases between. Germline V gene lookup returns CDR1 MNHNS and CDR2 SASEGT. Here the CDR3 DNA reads TGTGCCAGCAGTGTAAACAGGGTCTCTGGGGCCAACGTCCTGACTTTC. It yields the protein CASSVNRVSGANVLTF.

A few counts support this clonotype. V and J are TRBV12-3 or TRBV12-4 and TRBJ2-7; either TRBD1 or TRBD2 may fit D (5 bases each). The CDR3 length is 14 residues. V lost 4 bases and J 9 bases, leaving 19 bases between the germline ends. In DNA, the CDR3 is TGTGCCAGCAGTTCTCCGGGACCTCGGGTACGGCAGTACTTC. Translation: CASSSPGPRVRQYF.

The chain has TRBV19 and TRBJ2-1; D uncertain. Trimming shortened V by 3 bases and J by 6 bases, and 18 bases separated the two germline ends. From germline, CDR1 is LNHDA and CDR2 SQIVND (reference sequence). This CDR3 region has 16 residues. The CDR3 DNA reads TGTGCCAGTAGTATGGGTCCCGGCCTCCAAGTCAATGAGCAGTTCTTC. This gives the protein CASSMGPGLQVNEQFF.

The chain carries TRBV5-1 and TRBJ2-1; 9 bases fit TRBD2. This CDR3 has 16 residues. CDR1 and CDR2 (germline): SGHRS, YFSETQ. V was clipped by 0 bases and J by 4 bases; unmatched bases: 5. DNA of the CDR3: TGCGCCAGCAGCTTGGCGACTAGCGGCTATTACAATGAGCAGTTCTTC. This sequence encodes CASSLATSGYYNEQFF.

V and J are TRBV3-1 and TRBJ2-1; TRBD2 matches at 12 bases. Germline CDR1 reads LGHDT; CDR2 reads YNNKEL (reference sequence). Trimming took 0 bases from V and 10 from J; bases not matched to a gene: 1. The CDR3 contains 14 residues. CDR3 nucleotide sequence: TGTGCCAGCAGCCAAGAGGGGACTAGCGGGGAGCAGTTCTTC. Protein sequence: CASSQEGTSGEQFF.

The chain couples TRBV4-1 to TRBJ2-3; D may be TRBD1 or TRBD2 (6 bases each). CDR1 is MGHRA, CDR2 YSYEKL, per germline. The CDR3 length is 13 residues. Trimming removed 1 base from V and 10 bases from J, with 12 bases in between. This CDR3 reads CASSQVTGAAQYF. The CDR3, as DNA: TGCGCCAGCAGCCAAGTTACGGGGGCTGCGCAGTATTTT.

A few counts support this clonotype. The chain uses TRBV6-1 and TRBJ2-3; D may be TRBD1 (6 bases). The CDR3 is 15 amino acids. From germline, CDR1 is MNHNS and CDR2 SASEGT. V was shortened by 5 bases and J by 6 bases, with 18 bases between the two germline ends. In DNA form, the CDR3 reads TGTGCCAGCAGTCCGGGACAAGCATTTTACGATACGCAGTATTTT. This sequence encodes CASSPGQAFYDTQYF.

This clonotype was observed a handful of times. CDR3 DNA sequence: TGTGCCAGCAGTCCCGGGACTAGTCTCTACGAGCAGTACTTC. This encodes CASSPGTSLYEQYF. The chain couples TRBV28 to TRBJ2-7, with 8 bases that match TRBD2. The CDR3 consists of 14 residues. After removal of 5 bases from V and 3 bases from J, the junction contained 6 bases not matched to a gene. CDR1 and CDR2 (germline): MDHEN, SYDVKM.

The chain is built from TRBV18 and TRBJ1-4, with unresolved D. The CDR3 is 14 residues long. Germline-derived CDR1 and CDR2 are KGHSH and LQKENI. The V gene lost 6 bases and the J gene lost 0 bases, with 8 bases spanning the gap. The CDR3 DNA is TGTGCCAGCTCCCCGTCCACAACTAATGAAAAACTGTTTTTT. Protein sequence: CASSPSTTNEKLFF.

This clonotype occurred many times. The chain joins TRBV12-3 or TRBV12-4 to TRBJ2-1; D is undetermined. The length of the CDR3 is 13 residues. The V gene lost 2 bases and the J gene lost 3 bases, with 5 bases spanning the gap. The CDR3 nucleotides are TGTGCCAGCAGTTTAAGGGTCTACAATGAGCAGTTCTTC. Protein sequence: CASSLRVYNEQFF.

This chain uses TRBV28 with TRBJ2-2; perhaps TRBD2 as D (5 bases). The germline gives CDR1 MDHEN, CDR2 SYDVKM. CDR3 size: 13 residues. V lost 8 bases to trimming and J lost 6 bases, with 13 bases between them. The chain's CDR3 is CASSRAGAGELFF. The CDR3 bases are TGTGCCAGCTCACGTGCCGGGGCCGGGGAGCTGTTTTTT.

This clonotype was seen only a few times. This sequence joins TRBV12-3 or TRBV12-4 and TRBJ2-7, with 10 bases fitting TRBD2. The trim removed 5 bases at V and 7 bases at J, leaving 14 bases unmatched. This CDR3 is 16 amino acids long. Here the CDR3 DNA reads TGTGCCAGCAGTCGTCAGCTAGCGGGAGTTTTCGGGGAGCAGTACTTC. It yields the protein CASSRQLAGVFGEQYF.

The CDR3 DNA reads TGTGCCAGCAGTGCGGACAGGATGCCTTTCTTT. It translates to CASSADRMPFF. The chain is built from TRBV2 and TRBJ1-1; 7 bases fit TRBD1. CDR1 and CDR2 from the germline V gene are SNHLY and FYNNEI. V was pared by 4 bases and J by 12 bases, with 5 bases of the junction left unmatched. This CDR3 has 11 residues.